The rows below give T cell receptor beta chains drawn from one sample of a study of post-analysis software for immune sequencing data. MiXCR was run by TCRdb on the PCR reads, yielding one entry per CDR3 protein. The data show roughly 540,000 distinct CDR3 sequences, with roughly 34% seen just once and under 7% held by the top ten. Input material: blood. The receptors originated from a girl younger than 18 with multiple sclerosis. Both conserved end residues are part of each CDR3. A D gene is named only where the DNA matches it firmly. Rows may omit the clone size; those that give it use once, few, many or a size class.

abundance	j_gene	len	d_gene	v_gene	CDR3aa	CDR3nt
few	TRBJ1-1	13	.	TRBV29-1	CSVHLLTNTEAFF	TGCAGCGTCCATCTACTCACGAACACTGAAGCTTTCTTT
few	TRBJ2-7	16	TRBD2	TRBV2	CATQARGRGGSYEQYF	TGTGCCACCCAAGCAAGAGGTCGCGGGGGGTCGTACGAGCAGTACTTC
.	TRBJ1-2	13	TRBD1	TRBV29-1	CSALDRGRYGYTF	TGCAGCGCCCTGGACAGGGGAAGATATGGCTACACCTTC
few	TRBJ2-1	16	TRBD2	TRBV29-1	CSVEASGGDAYNEQFF	TGCAGCGTTGAGGCTAGCGGGGGGGACGCCTACAATGAGCAGTTCTTC
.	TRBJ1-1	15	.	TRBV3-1	CASSQPGLLGLEAFF	TGTGCCAGCAGCCAGCCGGGGCTCCTCGGGCTTGAAGCTTTCTTT
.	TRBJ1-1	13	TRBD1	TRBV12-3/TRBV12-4	CASSWQGAIEAFF	TGTGCCAGCAGCTGGCAGGGGGCTATTGAAGCTTTCTTT
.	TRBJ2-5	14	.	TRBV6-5	CASGRGGVQETQYF	TGTGCCAGCGGGAGAGGGGGGGTCCAAGAGACCCAGTACTTC
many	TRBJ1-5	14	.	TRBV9	CASSVGWGNQPQHF	TGTGCCAGCAGCGTAGGGTGGGGGAATCAGCCCCAGCATTTT
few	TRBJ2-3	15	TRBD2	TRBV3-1	CASTQGLAREDTQYF	TGTGCCAGCACCCAGGGACTAGCGCGGGAAGATACGCAGTATTTT
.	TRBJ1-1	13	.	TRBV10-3	CAISRGGSTEAFF	TGTGCCATCAGTAGAGGGGGGAGCACTGAAGCTTTCTTT
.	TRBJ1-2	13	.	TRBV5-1	CASSFGRGLGYTF	TGCGCCAGCAGCTTTGGCCGTGGACTTGGCTACACCTTC
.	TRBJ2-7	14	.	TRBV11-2	CASSPDRRAYEQYF	TGTGCCAGCAGTCCCGACAGGAGGGCCTACGAGCAGTACTTC
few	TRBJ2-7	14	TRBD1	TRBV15	CATRPGQGGYEQYF	TGTGCCACCAGACCCGGACAGGGAGGCTACGAGCAGTACTTC
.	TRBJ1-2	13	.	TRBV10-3	CAITAVSNYGYTF	TGTGCCATCACGGCGGTATCTAACTATGGCTACACCTTC
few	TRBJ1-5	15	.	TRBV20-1	CSARDRGRVRQPQHF	TGCAGTGCTAGAGATCGAGGCAGGGTAAGACAGCCCCAGCATTTT
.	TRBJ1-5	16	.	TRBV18	CASSPSIVTQNQPQHF	TGTGCCAGCTCACCATCAATTGTGACCCAGAATCAGCCCCAGCATTTT
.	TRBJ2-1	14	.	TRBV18	CASSPRLGADEQFF	TGTGCCAGCTCACCACGACTAGGGGCTGATGAGCAGTTCTTC
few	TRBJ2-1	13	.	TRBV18	CASSPPGGAEQFF	TGTGCCAGCTCACCACCGGGCGGCGCGGAGCAGTTCTTC
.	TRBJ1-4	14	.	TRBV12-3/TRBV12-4	CASSLARGFEKLFF	TGTGCCAGCAGTTTAGCGAGGGGTTTTGAAAAACTGTTTTTT
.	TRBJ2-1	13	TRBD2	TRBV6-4	CAGSGGAYNEQFF	TGTGCCGGCAGCGGGGGGGCGTACAATGAGCAGTTCTTC
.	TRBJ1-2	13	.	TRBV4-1	CASSQSLGGGYTF	TGCGCCAGCAGTCAAAGTTTGGGAGGAGGCTACACCTTC
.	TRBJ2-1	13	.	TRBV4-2	CASSPSEANEQFF	TGTGCCAGCAGCCCCTCTGAGGCCAATGAGCAGTTCTTC
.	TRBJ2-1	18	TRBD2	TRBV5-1	CASSPGPSTGGSYNEQFF	TGCGCCAGCAGTCCTGGCCCCTCGACGGGAGGCTCCTACAATGAGCAGTTCTTC
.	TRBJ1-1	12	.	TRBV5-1	CASSLVPTEAFF	TGCGCCAGCAGCTTGGTTCCCACTGAAGCTTTCTTT
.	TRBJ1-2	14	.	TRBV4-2	CASTAGHTNYGYTF	TGTGCCAGCACCGCTGGACATACTAACTATGGCTACACCTTC
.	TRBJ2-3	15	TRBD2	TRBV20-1	CSAGLAGTSTDTQYF	TGCAGTGCTGGTCTAGCGGGAACCAGCACAGATACGCAGTATTTT
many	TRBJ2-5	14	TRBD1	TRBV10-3	CAISDPRQGETQYF	TGTGCCATCAGTGACCCCCGACAGGGTGAGACCCAGTACTTC
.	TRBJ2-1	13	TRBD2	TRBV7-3	CASSLSPGLAPFF	TGTGCCAGCAGCTTATCACCGGGACTAGCCCCGTTCTTC
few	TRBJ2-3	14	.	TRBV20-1	CSTTPRGLGDTQYF	TGCAGCACAACACCTCGGGGGCTCGGAGATACGCAGTATTTT
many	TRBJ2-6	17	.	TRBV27	CASSWGASVAGANVLTF	TGTGCCAGCAGCTGGGGGGCATCGGTGGCTGGGGCCAACGTCCTGACTTTC
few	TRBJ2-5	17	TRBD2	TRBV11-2	CAGSSSTGLAVQETQYF	TGTGCCGGCAGCTCCTCAACGGGACTAGCAGTCCAAGAGACCCAGTACTTC
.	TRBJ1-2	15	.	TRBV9	CASSVELGANYGYTF	TGTGCCAGCAGCGTCGAATTAGGGGCTAACTATGGCTACACCTTC
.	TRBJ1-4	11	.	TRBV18	CASANREKLFF	TGTGCCAGCGCGAATAGAGAAAAACTGTTTTTT
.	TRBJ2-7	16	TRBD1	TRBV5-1	CASSMMRTGGNYEQYF	TGCGCCAGCAGCATGATGAGAACAGGGGGGAACTACGAGCAGTACTTC
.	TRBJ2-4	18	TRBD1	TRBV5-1	CASSLDGTGGESKNIQYF	TGCGCCAGCAGCTTGGACGGGACAGGGGGCGAGTCCAAAAACATTCAGTACTTC
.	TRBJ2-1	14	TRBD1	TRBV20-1	CSARSGQARNEQFF	TGCAGTGCTAGATCGGGACAGGCACGCAATGAGCAGTTCTTC
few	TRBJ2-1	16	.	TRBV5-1	CASSLVGQGPASGTFF	TGCGCCAGCAGCTTGGTCGGACAGGGGCCCGCTAGCGGGACGTTCTTC
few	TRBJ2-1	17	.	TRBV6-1	CASSALVPQGTYNEQFF	TGTGCCAGCAGTGCCCTAGTCCCCCAGGGGACGTACAATGAGCAGTTCTTC
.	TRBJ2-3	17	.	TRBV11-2	CASSLAPQGPSTDTQYF	TGTGCCAGCAGCTTAGCCCCACAGGGTCCATCCACAGATACGCAGTATTTT
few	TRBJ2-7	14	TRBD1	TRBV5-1	CASSSGTGVGEQYF	TGCGCCAGCAGCTCGGGGACAGGGGTCGGTGAGCAGTACTTC
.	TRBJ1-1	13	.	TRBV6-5	CVSSRGGGTEAFF	TGTGTCAGCAGTAGAGGTGGTGGCACTGAAGCTTTCTTT
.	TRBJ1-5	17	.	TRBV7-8	CASSLSRHGGGNQPQHF	TGTGCCAGCAGCTTAAGTCGTCACGGTGGCGGCAATCAGCCCCAGCATTTT
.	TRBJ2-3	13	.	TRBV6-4	CASSRGVGDTQYF	TGTGCCAGCAGCCGCGGGGTCGGAGATACGCAGTATTTT
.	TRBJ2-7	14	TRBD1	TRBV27	CASRGTGGYHEQYF	TGTGCCAGCAGAGGGACAGGGGGCTACCACGAGCAGTACTTC
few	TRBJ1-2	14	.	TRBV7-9	CASSSGSQSYGYTF	TGTGCCAGCAGCTCAGGGTCTCAGAGCTATGGCTACACCTTC
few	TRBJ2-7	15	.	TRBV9	CASSVGQGLSYEQYF	TGTGCCAGCAGCGTAGGTCAGGGCCTCTCCTACGAGCAGTACTTC
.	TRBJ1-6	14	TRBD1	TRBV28	CASSPGTGSSPLHF	TGTGCCAGCAGTCCCGGGACAGGGAGTTCACCCCTCCACTTT